Described below is a single T cell receptor beta chain sequence and its context. As yet, its antigen is unknown. These data belong to a study of T cell responses to AZD1222 COVID-19 vaccine. Losses at the gene ends were 3 bases for V and 3 bases for J; bases not matched to a gene: 8. Germline lookup yields CDR1 SEHNR and CDR2 FQNEAQ (reference sequence). The CDR3 length is 15 residues. Study conclusions and caveats: Unmutated variant regions are reportedly the target of nearly half of TCRs that are spike-specific. In all cases, repertoires were sampled only after the peak T cell response. Only a handful of AZD1222 recipients, roughly six in all, had baseline seropositivity.

Method: immunoSEQ multiplex PCR; TCRdb's copy keeps in-frame clones and lacks some. The sample contains under 150,000 clones, roughly 90% of which appear only once. Sequences were derived from peripheral blood, sampled on day 0 of AZD1222 vaccination. J is TRBJ2-7 and V is TRBV7-9, with 7 bases matching TRBD1. This receptor was taken from an adult in good health. The CDR3 nucleotides are TGTGCCAGCAGCTTTATGACAGGGAACCGCTACGAGCAGTACTTC. Translating gives CASSFMTGNRYEQYF.